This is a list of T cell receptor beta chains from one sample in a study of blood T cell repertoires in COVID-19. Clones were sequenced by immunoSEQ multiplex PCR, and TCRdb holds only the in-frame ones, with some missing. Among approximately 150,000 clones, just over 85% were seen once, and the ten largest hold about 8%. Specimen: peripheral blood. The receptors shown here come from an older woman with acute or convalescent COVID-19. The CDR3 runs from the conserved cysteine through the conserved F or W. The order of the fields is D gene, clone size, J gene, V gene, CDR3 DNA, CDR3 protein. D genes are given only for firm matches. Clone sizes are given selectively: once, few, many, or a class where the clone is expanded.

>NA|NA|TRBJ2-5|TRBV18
TGTGCCAGCTCACGGGCCATCCAAGAGACCCAGTACTTC
CASSRAIQETQYF
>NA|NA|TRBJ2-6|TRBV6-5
TGTGCCAGCAGCAGCAGCGGAAAGGCCAACGTCCTGACTTTC
CASSSSGKANVLTF
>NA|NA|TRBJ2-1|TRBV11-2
TGTGCCAGCAGCTCCCGGGACTACAATGAGCAGTTCTTC
CASSSRDYNEQFF
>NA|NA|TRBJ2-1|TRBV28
TGTGCCACCCGGGTCAATGAGCAGTTCTTC
CATRVNEQFF
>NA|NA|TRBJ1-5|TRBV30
TGTGCCTGGAGTGCCGGGACTTCCAATCAGCCCCAGCATTTT
CAWSAGTSNQPQHF
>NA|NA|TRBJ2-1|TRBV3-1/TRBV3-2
TGTGCCAGCAGCCAAGAGGCAGGGGGGCGGTGGAATGAGCAGTTCTTC
CASSQEAGGRWNEQFF
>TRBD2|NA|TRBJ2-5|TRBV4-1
TGCGCCAGCAGCCCCTGGGAGGGGTCAGAGACCCAGTACTTC
CASSPWEGSETQYF
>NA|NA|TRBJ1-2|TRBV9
TGTGCCAGCAGCGCCCCGGACAGATACTATGGCTACACCTTC
CASSAPDRYYGYTF
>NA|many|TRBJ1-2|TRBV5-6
TGTGCCAGCAGCTTGAGAGAGAGTAACTATGGCTACACCTTC
CASSLRESNYGYTF
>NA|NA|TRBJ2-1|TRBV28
TGTGCCAGCAGTTCGGTGGTGTATGAGCAGTTCTTC
CASSSVVYEQFF
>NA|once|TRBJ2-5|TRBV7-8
TGTGCCAGCAGCTTAGTTTTTCAGGGAAGCGAGACCCAGTACTTC
CASSLVFQGSETQYF
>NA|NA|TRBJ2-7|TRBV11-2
TGTGCCAGCAGCTTATCACGGTACAGGGATTACTACGAGCAGTACTTC
CASSLSRYRDYYEQYF
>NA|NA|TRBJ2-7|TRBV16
TGTGCCAGCAGCCACTTAAACACGGGACTTGGCACCTACGAGCAGTACTTC
CASSHLNTGLGTYEQYF
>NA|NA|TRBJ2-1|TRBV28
TGTGCCAGCAGTTTATCCGGGAACCCAAGCGGGGAGCAGTTCTTC
CASSLSGNPSGEQFF
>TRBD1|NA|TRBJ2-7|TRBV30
TGTGCCTGGAGCCTGACAGGGACCGAGCAGTACTTC
CAWSLTGTEQYF